The 18 T cell receptor beta chains presented below share a single source sample, sequenced in a study of blood T cell repertoires in COVID-19. Sequenced by immunoSEQ multiplex PCR; TCRdb stores in-frame clones only, minus some. The sample holds roughly 180,000 clones, about 84% seen once. The sequencing sample was made of peripheral blood. The origin of the receptors is a human donor in a cohort sampled during active COVID-19.

The chain links TRBV19 to TRBJ1-5; weak D call: TRBD1 (5 bases). Germline V CDR1 and CDR2: LNHDA, SQIVND (reference sequence). The germline V and J ends were trimmed by 5 bases and 5 bases, with 10 bases remaining between them. This CDR3 comprises 13 residues. The CDR3 DNA follows: TGTGCCAGTAGTTATTCGGGGGATCAGCCCCAGCATTTT. Amino acids: CASSYSGDQPQHF.

The chain carries TRBV4-2 and TRBJ2-1, with 15 bases fitting TRBD2. Germline V CDR1 and CDR2: LGHNA, YNFKEQ. V shed 0 bases and J 9 bases; nucleotides not matched to a gene: 9. The CDR3 runs to 18 residues. The CDR3 DNA sequence: TGTGCCAGCAGCCAAGACACCAGGACTAGCGGGGGGGCCCCTGAGCAGTTCTTC. Its translation: CASSQDTRTSGGAPEQFF.

The chain uses TRBV3-1 (or the pseudogene TRBV3-2) and TRBJ2-3, with D perhaps TRBD1 (6 bases). Germline CDR1 is LGHDT and CDR2 is YNNKEL (reference sequence). The CDR3 has 15 amino acids. The germline V and J ends were trimmed by 4 bases and 0 bases, with 11 bases remaining between them. DNA for the CDR3: TGTGCCAGCAGCCTGGGGGCAGCTAGCACAGATACGCAGTATTTT. This translates into CASSLGAASTDTQYF.

The CDR3: CASSFLGQITEAFF. The CDR3 region has the DNA TGTGCCAGCAGCTTTTTGGGACAGATCACTGAAGCTTTCTTT. The V and J genes are TRBV5-6 and TRBJ1-1; 7 bases are shared with TRBD1. The J segment lost 4 bases and the V segment lost 2 bases, leaving 5 bases of the junction unmatched. Looked up from germline, CDR1 is SGHDT and CDR2 is YYEEEE. The CDR3 has 14 residues.

This clone was seen just once. This chain links TRBV11-2 with TRBJ2-3, with D possibly being TRBD1 (5 bases). This CDR3 region has 17 residues. Trimming took 5 bases from V and 3 from J, leaving 21 bases between them. Germline V CDR1 and CDR2: SGHAT, FQNNGV. CDR3 DNA sequence: TGTGCCAGCAGCCCTTCTCTAGGGGCGATTACTACAGATACGCAGTATTTT. Translating it yields CASSPSLGAITTDTQYF.

This chain links TRBV5-1 with TRBJ1-4; 11 bases fit TRBD1. The J segment lost 8 bases and the V segment lost 4 bases, leaving 13 bases of the junction unmatched. CDR1 and CDR2 from the germline V gene are SGHRS and YFSETQ. This CDR3 contains 17 residues. The CDR3 protein is CASSPGQGATVGEKLFF. The CDR3 DNA follows: TGCGCCAGCAGCCCAGGACAGGGGGCGACAGTTGGCGAAAAACTGTTTTTT. Drawing the rest from reference TRBV5-1 and TRBJ1-4, the complete variable domain is KAGVTQTPRYLIKTRGQQVTLSCSPISGHRSVSWYQQTPGQGLQFLFEYFSETQRNKGNFPGRFSGRQFSNSRSEMNVSTLELGDSALYLCASSPGQGATVGEKLFFGSGTQLSVL.

V is TRBV19 and J is TRBJ2-3, with TRBD2 matching 14 bases. The CDR3 totals 16 residues. The junction had 3 bases not matched to a gene; V was cut back by 1 base and J by 6 bases. CDR1 and CDR2 (germline): LNHDA, SQIVND (reference sequence). CDR3 loop: CASSIGLAGGLDTQYF. CDR3 in DNA: TGTGCCAGTAGTATAGGACTAGCGGGGGGGCTCGATACGCAGTATTTT.

The chain carries TRBV2 and TRBJ2-2, with TRBD1 as a possible D gene (5 bases). CDR3 size: 14 residues. The germline V gene has CDR1 SNHLY and CDR2 FYNNEI. V lost 7 bases and J 4 bases, leaving 13 bases between the germline ends. The CDR3 sequence: CASKGPLGTGELFF. The CDR3 DNA reads TGTGCCAGCAAGGGGCCCCTTGGCACCGGGGAGCTGTTTTTT.

This chain joins TRBV7-6 and TRBJ2-2, with TRBD1 matching 7 bases. The CDR3 spans 18 residues. Germline trimming cut 1 base from V and 0 bases from J; bases unmatched to any gene: 8. Germline CDR1 reads SGHVS; CDR2 reads FNYEAQ. Written as DNA, the CDR3 is TGTGCCAGCAGCTTAGTGGGGACAGAAGGTCCGAACACCGGGGAGCTGTTTTTT. Protein sequence: CASSLVGTEGPNTGELFF.

The chain links TRBV2 to TRBJ2-7; 9 bases line up with TRBD1. The germline gives CDR1 SNHLY, CDR2 FYNNEI. The J segment lost 1 base and the V segment lost 7 bases, leaving 5 bases of the junction unmatched. The CDR3 is made up of 14 amino acids. In DNA form, the CDR3 reads TGTGCCAGCACACGGGACAGGGATTCCTACGAGCAGTACTTC. Encoded protein: CASTRDRDSYEQYF. Full variable domain (remainder filled in from reference TRBV2 and TRBJ2-7): EPEVTQTPSHQVTQMGQEVILRCVPISNHLYFYWYRQILGQKVEFLVSFYNNEISEKSEIFDDQFSVERPDGSNFTLKIRSTKLEDSAMYFCASTRDRDSYEQYFGPGTRLTVT.

The table lists this clone with a few counts. The chain has TRBV19 and TRBJ2-3; TRBD1 aligns across 10 bases. Germline assignment: CDR1 LNHDA and CDR2 SQIVND (reference sequence). Trimming at V came to 3 bases and at J to 0 bases, leaving 0 bases not matched to a gene. The CDR3 loop spans 15 amino acids. CDR3 amino acids: CASSMDRGSTDTQYF. CDR3 bases: TGTGCCAGTAGTATGGACAGGGGGAGCACAGATACGCAGTATTTT.

The V gene is TRBV30, the J gene TRBJ1-1, with D unresolved. The CDR3 loop spans 12 amino acids. Per germline, CDR1 GTSNPN and CDR2 SVGIG (reference sequence). V lost 4 bases and J lost 1, with 7 bases in between. CDR3 amino acids: CAWTPGNTEAFF. CDR3 coding DNA: TGTGCCTGGACCCCCGGGAACACTGAAGCTTTCTTT. The variable domain in full, completed from reference TRBV30 and TRBJ1-1, reads SQTIHQWPATLVQPVGSPLSLECTVEGTSNPNLYWYRQAAGRGLQLLFYSVGIGQISSEVPQNLSASRPQDRQFILSSKKLLLSDSGFYLCAWTPGNTEAFFGQGTRLTVV.

This rearrangement joins TRBV2 to TRBJ1-2; D is possibly TRBD1 (6 bases). CDR1 SNHLY and CDR2 FYNNEI come from the germline V gene. The V end was cut by 6 bases, the J end by 5 bases, with 13 bases between. CDR3 length: 13 residues. The CDR3 spells CASSGQLVYGYTF. CDR3 nucleotides: TGTGCCAGCAGCGGACAGCTTGTTTATGGCTACACCTTC.

V usage is TRBV12-3 or TRBV12-4 and J usage is TRBJ2-7; 9 bases are shared with TRBD1. CDR3 size: 13 residues. V lost 0 bases to trimming and J lost 8 bases; unmatched junction nucleotides: 2. The DNA of the CDR3 is TGTGCCAGCAGTTTAGCGGACAGGGGCAAGCAGTACTTC. Translated: CASSLADRGKQYF.

V and J are TRBV9 and TRBJ2-5, with D perhaps TRBD1 (6 bases). Germline V gene lookup returns CDR1 SGDLS and CDR2 YYNGEE. The V end was cut by 3 bases, the J end by 0 bases, with 9 bases between. The CDR3 sequence is 14 residues long. The chain's CDR3 is CASSERGYQETQYF. Written as DNA, the CDR3 is TGTGCCAGCAGCGAGAGGGGGTACCAAGAGACCCAGTACTTC.

The chain recombines TRBV5-4 with TRBJ2-7; 14 bases are shared with TRBD2. Germline V gives CDR1 SGHNT, CDR2 YYREEE (reference sequence). The CDR3 totals 16 residues. V was clipped by 4 bases and J by 2 bases; unmatched bases: 5. The CDR3 nucleotides read TGTGCCAGCAGCGCCCCGGGACTAGCGGGGGCCTACGAGCAGTACTTC. Its translation is CASSAPGLAGAYEQYF. The entire variable domain, with the rest obtained from reference TRBV5-4 and TRBJ2-7, is as follows: ETGVTQSPTHLIKTRGQQVTLRCSSQSGHNTVSWYQQALGQGPQFIFQYYREEENGRGNFPPRFSGLQFPNYSSELNVNALELDDSALYLCASSAPGLAGAYEQYFGPGTRLTVT.

The chain has TRBV5-4 and TRBJ2-1; 9 nucleotides agree with TRBD2. The CDR3 has 16 amino acids. Germline values: CDR1 SGHNT, CDR2 YYREEE (reference sequence). The ends lost 2 bases at V and 7 bases at J; junction bases unmatched: 10. The chain's CDR3 is CASSFPSRGGENEQFF. In nucleotides, the CDR3 is TGTGCCAGCAGCTTTCCCTCGCGGGGGGGCGAAAATGAGCAGTTCTTC.

In its sample, this clone was seen once. The chain uses TRBV7-9 and TRBJ1-5; 7 nucleotides line up with TRBD1. In germline, CDR1 is SEHNR, CDR2 FQNEAQ (reference sequence). The CDR3 is 13 residues long. V lost 5 bases, J lost 7 bases, and 5 bases stayed unmatched. The CDR3 bases are TGTGCCAGCAGCGCGACAGGGATGCAGCCCCAGCATTTT. This codes for CASSATGMQPQHF.